This is a list of T cell receptor beta chains from one sample in a study of shared clonotypes between healthy human individuals. Measured with immunoSEQ multiplex PCR; TCRdb has only the in-frame clones, and not every one. The sample lists some 1 million clones, 75% occurring once. The sequenced sample was memory CD4+ T cells sorted from blood. These receptors came from a man younger than 30 in good health. Both conserved end residues are part of each CDR3. The order of the fields is V gene, J gene, CDR3 protein.

>TRBV5-6|TRBJ2-7
CASSSISGTGTTYEQYF
>TRBV11-2|TRBJ2-7
CASSVTGGGLYEQYF
>TRBV7-6|TRBJ1-3
CASSLDYSGGARKDLYF
>TRBV4-1|TRBJ2-1
CASSQDGGSYNEQFF
>TRBV29-1|TRBJ2-5
CSVASGGTGQETQYF
>TRBV6-6|TRBJ1-1
CASSRGQVEGAFF
>TRBV5-1|TRBJ2-3
CASSLEQSSRTDTQYF
>TRBV25-1|TRBJ1-6
CASSGAAVSPLHF
>TRBV5-1|TRBJ1-4
CASSHGRITNEKLFF
>TRBV5-1|TRBJ1-6
CASSLMGSYNSPLHF
>TRBV5-4|TRBJ2-3
CASSLGPAGLDTQYF
>TRBV4-3|TRBJ1-1
CASSQDRGTEAAAFF
>TRBV6-5|TRBJ2-2
CASSPGQNTGELFF
>TRBV11-2|TRBJ1-2
CASSLDAFYGYTF
>TRBV18|TRBJ2-7
CASSATRQSLQYF
>TRBV2|TRBJ1-5
CASSPTDRNQPQHF
>TRBV28|TRBJ1-6
CASSPIPSPLHF
>TRBV9|TRBJ2-5
CASSVEGLWGETQYF
>TRBV2|TRBJ2-2
CASIGTSGVNTGELFF
>TRBV27|TRBJ1-4
CASSSTGESEKLFF
>TRBV6-5|TRBJ2-3
CASNQRRGDTQYF
>TRBV4-1|TRBJ1-3
CASSQVSRAPGNTIYF
>TRBV10-2|TRBJ2-7
CASTPFSTGQGNEQYF
>TRBV9|TRBJ1-5
CASSIQGNQPQHF
>TRBV30|TRBJ1-5
CAWSTAGNSNQPQHF
>TRBV6-5|TRBJ2-7
CASSTSDSYEQYF
>TRBV19|TRBJ2-7
CASSLTKTYEQYF
>TRBV5-1|TRBJ2-1
CASSGAGQSYNEQFF
>TRBV29-1|TRBJ1-1
CSVQEGNTEAFF
>TRBV19|TRBJ2-3
CASSIVRDRTDTQYF
>TRBV4-3|TRBJ1-2
CASSQDRFNYGYTF
>TRBV18|TRBJ1-1
CASSPPGTGGWNTEAFF
>TRBV5-1|TRBJ2-3
CASSLRSTSGGSTDTQYF
>TRBV18|TRBJ1-5
CASSPVENQPQHF
>TRBV5-6|TRBJ1-1
CASSWAREHTEAFF
>TRBV6-5|TRBJ2-3
CASSYGGLAGVDTQYF
>TRBV29-1|TRBJ1-2
CSVNEDRVYGYTF
>TRBV11-2|TRBJ1-2
CASSGRGGDYGYTF
>TRBV18|TRBJ2-1
CASSPPGLAGGYEQFF
>TRBV6-1|TRBJ2-1
CASSPRTGGNEQFF
>TRBV4-1|TRBJ2-2
CASSQTTRGTGELFF
>TRBV5-4|TRBJ2-3
CASSLAYSSGASSTDTQYF
>TRBV11-3|TRBJ2-2
CASSPRSAGGRWTGELFF
>TRBV6-1|TRBJ1-5
CASRGTLGYPRAQHF
>TRBV6-1|TRBJ2-4
CASSEGTSGVAKNIQYF
>TRBV6-5|TRBJ2-2
CASSYGTSLTGELFF
>TRBV6-5|TRBJ2-4
CASSLTGTENIQYF
>TRBV2|TRBJ1-4
CASSELMGQNEKLFF
>TRBV11-2|TRBJ2-3
CASSPFHTDTQYF
>TRBV10-3|TRBJ2-1
CATLGGTEQFF
>TRBV6-5|TRBJ1-2
CASRTPTATNYGYTF
>TRBV6-1|TRBJ1-3
CASRPFSGNTIYF
>TRBV7-2|TRBJ1-3
CASRDNGNTIYF
>TRBV16|TRBJ2-5
CASSQGRRETQYF
>TRBV27|TRBJ1-3
CASSQNDIRGAGNTIYF
>TRBV28|TRBJ1-4
CASSFRTGVTNEKLFF
>TRBV15|TRBJ1-1
CATSREGATGENTEAFF
>TRBV7-2|TRBJ2-2
CASRFGRTGELFF